Below are 14 T cell receptor beta chains sequenced from a single sample in a study of T cells in Graves' hyperthyroidism and ophthalmopathy. From RNA transcripts, TCR beta CDR3 regions were amplified. Researchers ran a first-round RT-PCR on the TCR CDR3 using the HTBI primer set. TCRdb re-analysed the multiplex PCR reads in MiXCR, keeping a single row per CDR3 protein. The table lists roughly 100,000 distinct CDR3 sequences, approximately 48% of them singletons. The sequenced sample was blood. The receptors shown here come from a man aged 40-55 years with Graves' hyperthyroidism.

The chain joins TRBV5-1 to TRBJ2-3; 10 nucleotides match TRBD2. The V gene end was trimmed by 4 bases and the J gene end by 2 bases; junction bases not matched to a gene: 4. There are 15 residues in the CDR3. Germline CDR1 is SGHRS and CDR2 is YFSETQ. DNA of the CDR3: TGCGCCAGCAGCCTAGCGGGGGTAATCACAGATACGCAGTATTTT. Translating gives CASSLAGVITDTQYF.

J is TRBJ2-6 and V is TRBV18; no reliable D call. Trimming removed 2 bases from V and 0 bases from J, with 11 bases in between. Germline V gene lookup returns CDR1 KGHSH and CDR2 LQKENI. CDR3 length: 17 residues. The CDR3 DNA reads as TGTGCCAGCTCACCAGGGAAAAGGCTCTCTGGGGCCAACGTCCTGACTTTC. This sequence encodes CASSPGKRLSGANVLTF. The complete variable domain, with remaining parts taken from reference TRBV18 and TRBJ2-6, reads NAGVMQNPRHLVRRRGQEARLRCSPMKGHSHVYWYRQLPEEGLKFMVYLQKENIIDESGMPKERFSAEFPKEGPSILRIQQVVRGDSAAYFCASSPGKRLSGANVLTFGAGSRLTVL.

This clonotype came up many times. The V gene is TRBV19, the J gene TRBJ1-4; tentatively, D is TRBD1 (6 bases). Per the germline V gene, CDR1 is LNHDA and CDR2 is SQIVND (reference sequence). V lost 5 bases and J 4 bases, leaving 11 bases between the germline ends. CDR3 length equals 14 residues. Here the CDR3 DNA reads TGTGCCAGTAGTGTGGACAGACTTAATGAAAAACTGTTTTTT. Protein product: CASSVDRLNEKLFF.

This clonotype showed up many times. The genes are TRBV6-4 and TRBJ1-3; D gene uncertain. Germline CDR1 reads MRHNA; CDR2 reads SNTAGT. Trimming removed 7 bases from V and 4 bases from J, with 11 bases in between. The CDR3 has 13 residues. CDR3 nucleotide sequence: TGTGCCAGCAAAAGGGTTAAAGGAAACACCATATATTTT. Amino acid sequence: CASKRVKGNTIYF.

This clonotype was recorded only once. The CDR3 end shows no conserved phenylalanine or tryptophan, and so a read error is likely. The CDR3 DNA follows: TGTGCCAGCAGCTATTTCCCGGGACAAAGCTACGAGCAGTACTAC. Amino acid sequence: CASSYFPGQSYEQYY. This rearrangement joins TRBV11-3 to TRBJ2-7, with D tentatively TRBD1 (6 bases). Trimming took 4 bases from V and 3 from J, leaving 16 bases between them. This CDR3 contains 15 residues. The germline gives CDR1 SGHNT, CDR2 YENEEA.

Here the CDR3 DNA reads TGTGCCTGGAGTCCTGACAGGGTTGGCGGGCAGTACTTC. This gives the protein CAWSPDRVGGQYF. The chain combines TRBV30 with TRBJ2-7; TRBD1 agrees at 7 bases. Germline CDR1 reads GTSNPN; CDR2 reads SVGIG (reference sequence). Germline trimming cut 2 bases from V and 9 bases from J; bases unmatched to any gene: 10. CDR3 length: 13 amino acids.

This clonotype was picked up one time. This chain uses TRBV7-9 with TRBJ2-5; tentatively, D is TRBD2 (5 bases). The CDR3 runs to 12 residues. CDR1 is SEHNR, CDR2 FQNEAQ, per germline (reference sequence). Trimming cost V 5 bases and J 9 bases, with 13 bases left between them. The CDR3 loop reads CASSPPEAAQYF. The CDR3, as DNA: TGTGCCAGCAGCCCACCGGAGGCGGCCCAGTACTTC.

Many counts were recorded for this clonotype. The V gene is TRBV5-6, the J gene TRBJ2-6; no definite D call. The CDR3 contains 14 residues. The V end was cut by 2 bases, the J end by 2 bases, with 5 bases between. CDR1 and CDR2 from the germline V gene are SGHDT and YYEEEE. Here the CDR3 DNA reads TGTGCCAGCAGCTTCCAGGCTGGGGCCAACGTCCTGACTTTC. Translating gives CASSFQAGANVLTF.

The sample holds many counts of this clonotype. The gene calls are TRBV13 and TRBJ2-3; 7 nucleotides align to TRBD1. Trimming took 4 bases from V and 1 from J; bases not matched to a gene: 5. The germline V gene has CDR1 PRHDT and CDR2 FYEKMQ (reference sequence). The CDR3 loop spans 15 amino acids. The CDR3 protein is CASSSQTGRTDTQYF. The DNA for the CDR3 is TGTGCCAGCAGCTCCCAGACAGGGCGCACAGATACGCAGTATTTT.

This clonotype was detected only once. V is TRBV7-2 and J is TRBJ2-1, with 7 bases identical to TRBD2. V trimming: 5 bases; J trimming: 9 bases; junction bases outside the gene matches: 13. Germline values: CDR1 SGHTA, CDR2 FQGNSA. This CDR3 has 15 amino acids. In nucleotides, the CDR3 is TGTGCCAGCAGCACCGGGACCGGGGAGGGAGGTGAGCAGTTCTTC. It yields the protein CASSTGTGEGGEQFF.

There are many counts of this clonotype. This chain uses TRBV10-1 with TRBJ1-5; D not resolved. The V and J ends lost 7 bases and 1 base respectively, with 5 bases between them. The CDR3 spans 12 residues. Germline CDR1 is WNHNN and CDR2 is SYGVQD (reference sequence). The CDR3 DNA sequence: TGCGCCAGCACCGTGAGCAATCAGCCCCAGCATTTT. It yields the protein CASTVSNQPQHF.

This clonotype has a count of ten or more. The V and J genes are TRBV11-3 and TRBJ2-7; D not certain. Trimming removed 3 bases from V and 3 bases from J, with 12 bases in between. The length of the CDR3 is 14 residues. Germline lookup yields CDR1 SGHNT and CDR2 YENEEA. The CDR3 DNA reads as TGTGCCAGCAGCTTCGCCGGAGTGGGCTACGAGCAGTACTTC. Translated: CASSFAGVGYEQYF.

On this clonotype: One end of the junction varies from germline; a read error may be responsible. The chain carries TRBV6-2 or TRBV6-3 and TRBJ2-1; 11 bases fit TRBD2. CDR1 is MNHEY, CDR2 SVGEGT, per germline. This CDR3 has 14 residues. Here the CDR3 DNA reads TGTGCCGGCAGTCCCCCGGGACTAGCGGACGAGCAGTTCTTC. Translation: CAGSPPGLADEQFF.

For this clonotype: As the CDR3 is not closed by the conserved phenylalanine or tryptophan, this likely results from a read error. The chain employs TRBV7-7 and TRBJ2-5, with D possibly being TRBD2 (5 bases). This CDR3 contains 14 residues. Germline V CDR1 and CDR2: SSHAT, FNYEAQ (reference sequence). The CDR3 DNA is TGTGCTAGCAGCTTAGTAGCGATACAAGAGACCCAGTACTGC. Protein: CASSLVAIQETQYC.